One TCR beta chain is described in this entry. This clonotype has just a few counts. Its antigen remains undetermined. Within one base of it there is no much larger clone, and no base qualities were kept. The TCR beta CDR3 regions were amplified from RNA transcripts. A first-round RT-PCR of the TCR CDR3 used the HTBI primer set with the Qiagen OneStep RT-PCR kit. Libraries were constructed in a second round of multiplex PCR, after which size selection and purification were carried out. Sequencing of the libraries was done on an Illumina HiSeq2000 using paired-end 100 bp reads. On the study's bioinformatics: SOAPnuke was used to process the raw data, throwing out any read that contained adapters or uncalled bases, had a mean Phred below 15, or lacked an exact constant-primer or identifier match. High-quality paired reads were merged using COPE v1.2.5, and each unique nucleotide sequence was defined as a clonotype. MiTCR v1.1 was used to align the clonotypes against IMGT TRBV, TRBD and TRBJ reference segments. The analysis was restricted to V-J combinations with a frequency above 0.0001, which together covered 99% to 99.2% of the repertoires. A TCS score was defined as the ratio of F50 (clonal expansion) to E x V (chaos), with BLOSUM62-based TCRdist applied between CDR3 peptides within each V-J. Welch's t-statistics and random forest reduced just over 500 V-J features to around 14, which were used in a naive Bayes classifier (R e1071). TCRdb took the public reads, trimmed them with fastp at Q25, ran MiXCR for clone calling and kept in-frame beta chains. Every CDR3 protein is listed once, alongside the most common genes and DNA of its rows. None of the V and J calls come from the authors' own analysis; TCRdb made them. The sample table records fewer than 600,000 distinct CDR3 sequences; roughly 15% of these occur just once. Over 11% of the sample rests with the top ten.

Stable Graves' hyperthyroidism was defined as the absence of progression to ophthalmopathy over 18 months of follow-up. The hyperthyroidism patients were between 18 and 65 years old and newly diagnosed, with a disease duration of less than 2 months. Any patient with an uncontrolled infection, another autoimmune disease, pregnancy or lactation was excluded. Diagnoses were established on the basis of clinical symptoms, serum thyroxine and TRAb, thyroid ultrasound, and orbital computed tomography. Ficoll-Paque density gradient centrifugation was used to isolate PBMCs from 10 ml of fresh peripheral blood. Total RNA was extracted with Trizol reagent, and quality was checked on an Agilent 2100 Bioanalyzer. The data were taken from a study of T cells in Graves' hyperthyroidism and ophthalmopathy (dated by TCRdb to about 2019). For the study in its entirety: Peripheral blood was collected at initial diagnosis, before any treatment. TCR V-J signatures able to tell the groups apart were searched for in a discovery cohort of some 100 patients, of whom 40 to 45 had Graves' ophthalmopathy and roughly 58 had stable Graves' hyperthyroidism. An independent validation cohort of about 19 hyperthyroidism patients and approximately 17 patients who later progressed to ophthalmopathy tested prospective prediction of ophthalmopathy. The 90 or so discovery patients were randomly split 7:3 into training and test sets. In more than 5 Graves' hyperthyroidism patients, the study also compared T-cell repertoires from thyroid tissue with T-cell repertoires from blood. Once sampling was done, hyperthyroidism patients were given methimazole at a starting dose of 30 mg daily, whereas ophthalmopathy patients were given high-dose intravenous methylprednisolone. According to the paper, TCR Vbeta CDR3 sequencing was carried out on roughly 130 peripheral blood samples, which came from approximately 41 ophthalmopathy, 70 to 80 hyperthyroidism and some 17 progressor patients. The study at large found these results: In validation, progression to ophthalmopathy was predicted by the model with around 70% sensitivity and 72.22% specificity, a median of approximately 7.1 months before onset. Ophthalmopathy was separated from stable hyperthyroidism by a 13 V-J signature model, with around 90% sensitivity and around 81% specificity obtained in cross-validation and 80%/75% obtained in testing. Most expanded thyroid clonotypes (frequency above 0.001) were also detected in blood, a finding suggesting that blood repertoires may reflect thyroid immune responses. No statistical method was used to set the sample size in advance, and investigators knew the group allocation.

The TCR was taken from a woman aged 40-49 years with Graves' hyperthyroidism. The sequencing input was blood.

The DNA is TGTGCCAGCAGTTACTCGTTCGGGCGGGGTCAAGAGACCCAGTACTTC. This gives the protein CASSYSFGRGQETQYF. Here the chain combines TRBV6-6 and TRBJ2-5; perhaps TRBD2 is the D gene, with 6 bases matching. The CDR3, cysteine through phenylalanine, is 16 amino acids long. Solely the CDR3 DNA is kept, with 48 bases framed from the first base. The trim is 0 bases for V and 2 bases for J, with a gap of 13 bases between the germline ends. CDR1 is given as MNHNY and CDR2 as SVGAGI, both from the germline V gene (reference sequence).